Included here is one TCR beta chain sequence, with context. This sample is drawn from a study of blood T cell repertoires in COVID-19. Study summary: Collection of acute and convalescent COVID-19 samples took place in the United States, Italy and Spain. The cDNA or gDNA used as material had been derived from T cells, B-cell-depleted T cells, or PBMCs.

V lost 4 bases to trimming and J lost 3 bases; unmatched junction nucleotides: 4. CDR3 length: 15 residues. Per the germline V gene, CDR1 is SNHLY and CDR2 is FYNNEI. Under the authors' procedure: Cell counts per sample came from amplifying reference gene primers. Profiled with immunoSEQ multiplex PCR; TCRdb holds only in-frame clones, not every one. From that table come the V and J calls and clone size; the DNA was used to work out D and trimming. The sample carries roughly 160,000 clones, around 67% recorded once. The sequence was obtained from an elderly woman with acute or convalescent COVID-19. The rearrangement joins TRBV2 to TRBJ2-2; 8 positions match TRBD1. Sequenced input: peripheral blood. The CDR3 here is CASSVGTGDTGELFF. The CDR3, as DNA: TGTGCCAGCAGTGTCGGGACAGGAGACACCGGGGAGCTGTTTTTT.